Shown below are 20 T cell receptor beta chains from a single sample sequenced in a study of shared clonotypes between healthy human individuals. The table came from immunoSEQ multiplex PCR; TCRdb's copy has only in-frame clones and leaves some out. The sample carries around 2.5 million clones, more than 85% recorded once. The sample was naive CD4+ T cells from PBMCs. Subset here: CD45RA+ positively selected. These receptors were obtained from a man aged 18 to 35 in good health. Some clones in this sample may be carry-over from other donors' samples.

The chain combines TRBV18 with TRBJ2-1, with 9 bases fitting TRBD2. The germline CDR1 and CDR2 sequences are KGHSH and LQKENI. With 3 bases clipped from V and 3 bases from J, the junction kept 3 bases outside the gene matches. The CDR3 consists of 15 residues. In DNA form, the CDR3 reads TGTGCCAGCTCACCCCCGACTAGCGGCTACAATGAGCAGTTCTTC. This sequence encodes CASSPPTSGYNEQFF.

The chain links TRBV19 to TRBJ2-1, with 14 nucleotides matching TRBD2. Germline CDR1 reads LNHDA; CDR2 reads SQIVND (reference sequence). The CDR3 loop spans 18 amino acids. The junction had 13 bases not matched to a gene; V was cut back by 5 bases and J by 7 bases. In DNA form, the CDR3 reads TGTGCCAGTAGTTTCCCCCCGGGGACTAGCGGGAGACAGAATGAGCAGTTCTTC. Its protein is CASSFPPGTSGRQNEQFF.

This clone appeared a single time. This chain uses TRBV7-9 with TRBJ2-3; TRBD2 matches 10 bases. This CDR3 contains 15 residues. The ends lost 5 bases at V and 2 bases at J; junction bases unmatched: 4. Germline lookup yields CDR1 SEHNR and CDR2 FQNEAQ (reference sequence). CDR3 sequence: CASSLGLADTDTQYF. The DNA of the CDR3 is TGTGCCAGCAGCCTAGGACTAGCGGACACAGATACGCAGTATTTT.

The chain recombines TRBV30 with TRBJ1-1; TRBD1 matches at 8 bases. Germline V gene lookup returns CDR1 GTSNPN and CDR2 SVGIG (reference sequence). The CDR3 is 17 residues long. J was trimmed by 0 bases and V by 4 bases; bases with no gene match: 13. The CDR3 DNA reads as TGTGCCTGGACCTTTACTGGACAGGGCCGTTTGAACACTGAAGCTTTCTTT. It codes for CAWTFTGQGRLNTEAFF.

This rearrangement joins TRBV7-3 to TRBJ2-5; no firm D call. CDR1 is SGHTA, CDR2 FQGTGA, per germline. V shed 5 bases and J shed 5 bases, with 12 bases lying between them. The CDR3 contains 13 residues. The CDR3 DNA sequence: TGTGCCAGCAGCAAACCGCCGAGGGAGACCCAGTACTTC. It translates to CASSKPPRETQYF.

The chain carries TRBV19 and TRBJ1-3; maybe TRBD1 (5 bases). The CDR3 is made up of 17 amino acids. With 6 bases removed from V and 0 bases from J, the gap between germline ends came to 18 bases. CDR1 and CDR2 (germline): LNHDA, SQIVND (reference sequence). CDR3 loop: CASSLPRQGGSGNTIYF. The CDR3 DNA reads TGTGCCAGTAGCCTCCCCCGGCAGGGAGGCTCTGGAAACACCATATATTTT. Full variable domain (outside the CDR3, taken from reference TRBV19 and TRBJ1-3): DGGITQSPKYLFRKEGQNVTLSCEQNLNHDAMYWYRQDPGQGLRLIYYSQIVNDFQKGDIAEGYSVSREKKESFPLTVTSAQKNPTAFYLCASSLPRQGGSGNTIYFGEGSWLTVV.

CDR3 in amino acids: CASSLEGTAGNTIYF. For the CDR3, the DNA is TGTGCCAGCAGCTTAGAGGGGACAGCCGGAAACACCATATATTTT. This chain joins TRBV7-2 and TRBJ1-3, with 7 bases aligning to TRBD1. Germline assignment: CDR1 SGHTA and CDR2 FQGNSA. Losses at the gene ends were 1 base for V and 4 bases for J; bases not matched to a gene: 4. This CDR3 has 15 amino acids.

The chain uses TRBV6-1 and TRBJ1-2, with a weak D call TRBD1 (5 bases). Germline-derived CDR1 and CDR2 are MNHNS and SASEGT. CDR3 length: 15 amino acids. V dropped 5 bases and J dropped 2 bases, with 15 bases sitting between them. The CDR3 protein is CASSRREGRNYGYTF. CDR3 DNA: TGTGCCAGCAGTAGACGTGAGGGGCGCAACTATGGCTACACCTTC.

The rearrangement uses TRBV29-1 and TRBJ2-7, with TRBD1 identical over 9 bases. The CDR3 runs to 13 residues. Germline V gene data show CDR1 as SQVTM and CDR2 as ANQGSEA. With 6 bases clipped from V and 1 base from J, the junction kept 4 bases outside the gene matches. The CDR3 DNA reads TGCAGCGTAGGACAGGGGCCGTCCTACGAGCAGTACTTC. Residues: CSVGQGPSYEQYF.

This clone was detected only once. This chain uses TRBV7-2 with TRBJ2-3, with 8 positions matching TRBD2. Germline V gene lookup returns CDR1 SGHTA and CDR2 FQGNSA. The CDR3 consists of 18 residues. V lost 0 bases to trimming and J lost 8 bases; unmatched junction nucleotides: 16. CDR3 in DNA: TGTGCCAGCAGCTTAGCTTTCACTAGCGGTCTCCGCGGGGGTACGCAGTATTTT. Encoded protein: CASSLAFTSGLRGGTQYF.

V and J are TRBV11-2 and TRBJ2-7, with 7 positions matching TRBD1. The germline V gene has CDR1 SGHAT and CDR2 FQNNGV. The CDR3 runs 15 residues. The trim removed 1 base at V and 1 base at J, leaving 4 bases unmatched. The CDR3 reads CASSLGGTASYEQYF. Here the CDR3 DNA reads TGTGCCAGCAGCTTAGGGGGGACAGCATCCTACGAGCAGTACTTC.

A remark on this clone: The sample carries other DNA sequences with the same CDR3. This chain joins TRBV9 and TRBJ1-5, with a possible D match to TRBD1 (5 bases). V lost 0 bases to trimming and J lost 4 bases, with 11 bases between them. Germline loops: CDR1 SGDLS, CDR2 YYNGEE. The CDR3 has 15 amino acids. The chain's CDR3 is CASSVGLGGNQPQHF. The CDR3 nucleotides read TGTGCCAGCAGCGTAGGACTGGGGGGGAATCAGCCCCAGCATTTT.

The chain links TRBV28 to TRBJ1-1, with D unclear. Germline V CDR1 and CDR2: MDHEN, SYDVKM. Deletions cut 7 bases from V and 0 bases from J, with 6 bases between. The CDR3 is 12 residues long. DNA of the CDR3: TGTGCCAGCATCACCTTGAACACTGAAGCTTTCTTT. This encodes CASITLNTEAFF.

This clone showed up just once. The chain employs TRBV28 and TRBJ2-5; either TRBD1 or TRBD2 may supply D (5 bases each). The V end was cut by 3 bases, the J end by 5 bases, with 16 bases between. The CDR3 has 15 residues. Germline V gene lookup returns CDR1 MDHEN and CDR2 SYDVKM. The CDR3 DNA follows: TGTGCCAGCAGTTTCCCCAGAGGGGCCAGGGAGACCCAGTACTTC. Its protein is CASSFPRGARETQYF.

The table lists this clone with a count of one. The rearrangement uses TRBV7-8 and TRBJ2-1; 14 bases align to TRBD2. The CDR3 extends over 17 amino acids. Germline V CDR1 and CDR2: SGHVS, FQNEAQ. V lost 1 base to trimming and J lost 7 bases; unmatched junction nucleotides: 6. The CDR3 bases are TGTGCCAGCAGCTTAGTGGGACTAGCGGGAGAGGGAAATGAGCAGTTCTTC. As protein: CASSLVGLAGEGNEQFF.

The CDR3 reads CASSSIGIYEQYF. The CDR3 DNA follows: TGCGCCAGCAGCTCGATAGGAATCTACGAGCAGTACTTC. The genes are TRBV5-1 and TRBJ2-7, with D unclear. This CDR3 is built from 13 residues. CDR1 is SGHRS and CDR2 is YFSETQ in the germline V gene. Trimming shortened V by 3 bases and J by 3 bases, and 10 bases separated the two germline ends.

The CDR3 here is CASSLGQGGKTQYF. CDR3 nucleotides: TGTGCCAGCAGTTTAGGTCAGGGAGGAAAGACCCAGTACTTC. V and J are TRBV27 and TRBJ2-5; D is possibly TRBD2 (6 bases). Trimming stripped 2 bases from V and 6 bases from J, with 13 bases between. This CDR3 has 14 amino acids. The germline V gene has CDR1 MNHEY and CDR2 SMNVEV (reference sequence).

V and J are TRBV27 and TRBJ1-5; 9 bases line up with TRBD1. V lost 6 bases and J lost 7; bases outside the gene matches: 13. This CDR3 is 16 amino acids long. Per the germline V gene, CDR1 is MNHEY and CDR2 is SMNVEV (reference sequence). Written as DNA, the CDR3 is TGTGCCAGCAGCTACCTCGCCGGGACAGGGAACCAGCCCCAGCATTTT. Encoded protein: CASSYLAGTGNQPQHF.

V and J are TRBV11-2 and TRBJ2-6; 7 bases agree with TRBD1. The length of the CDR3 is 18 residues. The ends lost 0 bases at V and 1 base at J; junction bases unmatched: 6. Looked up from germline, CDR1 is SGHAT and CDR2 is FQNNGV. The CDR3 nucleotides read TGTGCCAGCAGCTTAGACGGGACAGCGTCATCTGGGGCCAACGTCCTGACTTTC. It codes for CASSLDGTASSGANVLTF.

V and J are TRBV10-3 and TRBJ2-5, with D perhaps matching TRBD1 (6 bases). The CDR3 consists of 17 residues. Germline V gene data show CDR1 as ENHRY and CDR2 as SYGVKD. V was pared by 0 bases and J by 4 bases, with 18 bases between. The CDR3 loop reads CAISESRQGLHRETQYF. CDR3 in DNA: TGTGCCATCAGTGAGTCGCGGCAGGGGCTCCACCGAGAGACCCAGTACTTC.